Listed here are 17 T cell receptor beta chains from one sample, sequenced in a study of CD8+ T cells in alopecia areata. TCR sequencing used cDNA made by reverse transcription of extracted RNA. Data came from immunoSEQ multiplex PCR; TCRdb stores just in-frame clones and leaves some out. The sample contains 95,000 to 110,000 clones, around 84% of which appear only once. The sample's treatment: oral pan-JAK inhibitor, 5-10 mg twice daily. Sample: CD8+ T cells sorted from blood, taken at week 24, from a patient treated with tofacitinib. These receptors were obtained from a human donor with alopecia areata.

This clone occurred once. The CDR3 DNA reads as TGTGCCACCAGCCACCCGGTGCGGGGGAGGGATACGCAGTATTTT. It is translated as CATSHPVRGRDTQYF. V and J are TRBV15 and TRBJ2-3, with TRBD2 matching over 7 bases. With 5 bases clipped from V and 6 bases from J, the junction kept 11 bases outside the gene matches. Germline loops: CDR1 LNHNV, CDR2 YYDKDF (reference sequence). The CDR3 sequence is 15 residues long.

The V call is TRBV7-9, the J call TRBJ2-7; no reliable D call. The germline V gene encodes CDR1 SEHNR and CDR2 FQNEAQ (reference sequence). This CDR3 is 13 amino acids long. The V end lost 1 base, the J end lost 3 bases, and 7 bases lay between the germline ends. CDR3: CASSLGPIYEQYF. The CDR3 DNA is TGTGCCAGCAGCTTAGGACCGATCTACGAGCAGTACTTC.

This rearrangement joins TRBV27 to TRBJ1-4, with 9 bases fitting TRBD1. The CDR3 has 16 residues. Germline V gives CDR1 MNHEY, CDR2 SMNVEV (reference sequence). The ends lost 5 bases at V and 4 bases at J; junction bases unmatched: 8. CDR3 sequence: CASSRTTGGLNEKLFF. The CDR3 nucleotides read TGTGCCAGCAGTCGAACAACAGGGGGCCTTAATGAAAAACTGTTTTTT. The whole variable domain, remainder taken from reference TRBV27 and TRBJ1-4, is EAQVTQNPRYLITVTGKKLTVTCSQNMNHEYMSWYRQDPGLGLRQIYYSMNVEVTDKGDVPEGYKVSRKEKRNFPLILESPSPNQTSLYFCASSRTTGGLNEKLFFGSGTQLSVL.

The chain carries TRBV7-3 and TRBJ2-1; 10 bases agree with TRBD2. The trim removed 5 bases at V and 1 base at J, leaving 8 bases unmatched. CDR1 and CDR2 (germline): SGHTA, FQGTGA. This CDR3 has 17 residues. The CDR3 nucleotides are TGTGCCAGCAGCCTCAATGGGGGACTAGCGTCCTACAATGAGCAGTTCTTC. As protein: CASSLNGGLASYNEQFF.

This clone has a single count. This rearrangement joins TRBV19 to TRBJ2-1, with a weak D call TRBD1 (6 bases). V lost 3 bases and J lost 6, with 9 bases in between. The CDR3 is 13 amino acids. Germline-derived CDR1 and CDR2 are LNHDA and SQIVND (reference sequence). The CDR3 sequence is CASSMVGGNEQFF. DNA for the CDR3: TGTGCCAGTAGTATGGTAGGGGGCAATGAGCAGTTCTTC.

The chain uses TRBV2 and TRBJ2-5; D is unclear. CDR1 and CDR2 (germline): SNHLY, FYNNEI. The CDR3 consists of 14 residues. Trimming removed 7 bases at V and 5 bases at J, with 17 bases between. The CDR3 coding sequence is TGTGCCAGCACGCCCTCTAATGGATATGAGACCCAGTACTTC. It yields the protein CASTPSNGYETQYF.

V is TRBV7-2 and J is TRBJ2-2, with TRBD2 matching 10 bases. The V segment lost 2 bases and the J segment 5 bases; nucleotides outside the gene matches: 11. This CDR3 region has 18 residues. Germline V gene sequence: CDR1 SGHTA, CDR2 FQGNSA. This CDR3 reads CASSLINSGGPLTGELFF. CDR3 DNA: TGTGCCAGCAGCTTAATCAATAGCGGGGGGCCCTTAACCGGGGAGCTGTTTTTT.

V is TRBV29-1 and J is TRBJ2-1; 10 bases match TRBD2. V trimming: 0 bases; J trimming: 1 base; junction bases outside the gene matches: 12. The CDR3 runs to 19 residues. In germline, CDR1 is SQVTM, CDR2 ANQGSEA. The CDR3 bases are TGCAGCGTTGAAGATTTCACTAGCGGGGTGGACTTTTCCTACAATGAGCAGTTCTTC. It specifies CSVEDFTSGVDFSYNEQFF.

This clone was detected once. The V and J genes are TRBV29-1 and TRBJ1-4; 7 nucleotides agree with TRBD1. The CDR3 contains 12 residues. Germline assignment: CDR1 SQVTM and CDR2 ANQGSEA. The V and J ends lost 4 bases and 8 bases, in that order; junction bases with no gene match: 4. The CDR3 DNA is TGCAGCGTTGGGACAGGTGGAGAAAAACTGTTTTTT. Protein sequence: CSVGTGGEKLFF.

The CDR3 DNA sequence: TGTGCCAGCAGCTTAGATCAGGGCCCTGGAAACACCATATATTTT. Protein sequence: CASSLDQGPGNTIYF. The chain recombines TRBV7-6 with TRBJ1-3; maybe TRBD1 (5 bases). Trimming stripped 1 base from V and 2 bases from J, with 9 bases between. The CDR3 is 15 residues long. Germline V gene data show CDR1 as SGHVS and CDR2 as FNYEAQ.

The chain has TRBV4-1 and TRBJ2-3, with D possibly matching TRBD2 (6 bases). V was shortened by 4 bases and J by 0 bases, with 11 bases between the two germline ends. The CDR3 runs 15 residues. In germline, CDR1 is MGHRA, CDR2 YSYEKL. CDR3 nucleotides: TGCGCCAGCAGCCTTGGTGCGGGGAGCACAGATACGCAGTATTTT. Its protein product is CASSLGAGSTDTQYF.

The J gene is TRBJ1-4, the V gene TRBV2; D is ambiguous. The V end was cut by 0 bases, the J end by 0 bases, with 17 bases between. The CDR3 has 19 amino acids. Germline V gives CDR1 SNHLY, CDR2 FYNNEI. The CDR3 here is CASSEAGSVIVATNEKLFF. CDR3 in DNA: TGTGCCAGCAGTGAAGCGGGAAGCGTTATAGTTGCAACTAATGAAAAACTGTTTTTT. Drawing the rest from reference TRBV2 and TRBJ1-4, the complete variable domain is EPEVTQTPSHQVTQMGQEVILRCVPISNHLYFYWYRQILGQKVEFLVSFYNNEISEKSEIFDDQFSVERPDGSNFTLKIRSTKLEDSAMYFCASSEAGSVIVATNEKLFFGSGTQLSVL.

This clone has a handful of counts. This sequence joins TRBV15 and TRBJ2-1; D gene unclear. Trimming shortened V by 0 bases and J by 5 bases, and 14 bases separated the two germline ends. The CDR3 sequence is 16 residues long. CDR1 LNHNV and CDR2 YYDKDF come from the germline V gene (reference sequence). The CDR3, as DNA: TGTGCCACCAGCAGAGATCTTAGACTGGCCGACAATGAGCAGTTCTTC. Amino acid sequence: CATSRDLRLADNEQFF.

The chain uses TRBV4-2 and TRBJ2-5, with 7 positions matching TRBD2. This CDR3 has 15 residues. Germline lookup yields CDR1 LGHNA and CDR2 YNFKEQ. V dropped 4 bases and J dropped 0; count of bases not matched to a gene: 5. In DNA, the CDR3 is TGTGCCAGCAGCCCCCGGGGGGAGTACCAAGAGACCCAGTACTTC. Protein product: CASSPRGEYQETQYF.

This clone has a handful of counts. J is TRBJ2-5 and V is TRBV7-9; 8 nucleotides match TRBD1. Germline V gene data show CDR1 as SEHNR and CDR2 as FQNEAQ (reference sequence). V gave up 8 bases and J gave up 7 bases; unmatched junction bases: 6. The CDR3 contains 12 residues. CDR3: CASDRGTGTQYF. In nucleotides, the CDR3 is TGTGCCAGCGACAGGGGCACTGGGACCCAGTACTTC.

This clone was seen a handful of times. The chain couples TRBV19 to TRBJ2-1; D might be TRBD2 (5 bases). Germline V gene lookup returns CDR1 LNHDA and CDR2 SQIVND (reference sequence). Trimming took 8 bases from V and 0 from J, leaving 5 bases between them. The CDR3 loop spans 12 amino acids. CDR3 amino acids: CASGSSYNEQFF. For the CDR3, the DNA is TGTGCCAGTGGGAGCTCCTACAATGAGCAGTTCTTC.

This sequence joins TRBV4-3 and TRBJ2-7; the match to TRBD1 covers 9 bases. The CDR3 loop spans 15 amino acids. Germline V gene lookup returns CDR1 LGHNA and CDR2 YSLEER. J lost 4 bases, V lost 0 bases, and 4 bases had no gene match. The CDR3 DNA is TGCGCCAGCAGCCAAGATAGGACAGGGGCTTACGAGCAGTACTTC. Translating it yields CASSQDRTGAYEQYF.